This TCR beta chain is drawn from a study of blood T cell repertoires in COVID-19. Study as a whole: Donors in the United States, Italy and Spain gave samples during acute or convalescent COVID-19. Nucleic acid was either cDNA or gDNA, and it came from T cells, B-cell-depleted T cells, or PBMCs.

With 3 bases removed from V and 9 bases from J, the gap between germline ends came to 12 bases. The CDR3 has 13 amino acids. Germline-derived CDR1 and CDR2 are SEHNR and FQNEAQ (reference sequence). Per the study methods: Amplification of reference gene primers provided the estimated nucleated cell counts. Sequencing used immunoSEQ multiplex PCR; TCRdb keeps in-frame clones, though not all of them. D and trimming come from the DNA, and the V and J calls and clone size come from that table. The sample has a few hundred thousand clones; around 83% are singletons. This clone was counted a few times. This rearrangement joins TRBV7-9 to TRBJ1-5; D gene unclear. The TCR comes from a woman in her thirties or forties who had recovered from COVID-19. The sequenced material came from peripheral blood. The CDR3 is CASSLRDGGPQHF. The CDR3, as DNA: TGTGCCAGCAGCTTGAGGGATGGAGGGCCCCAGCATTTT.